The source of this TCR beta chain is a study of T-cell memory formation after mild COVID-19. Each CDR3 protein gets one entry after TCRdb re-called the 5' RACE reads with MiXCR. Among approximately 210,000 distinct CDR3 sequences listed, roughly a tenth were seen once. The CDR3 has 16 residues. V gave up 4 bases and J gave up 5 bases, with 21 bases separating them. Only a few counts were recorded for this clonotype. The sequence was obtained from a man younger than 35 who had mild COVID-19 (a few samples of this study predate the infection). Cell type and time point are not known. The sequenced material came from PBMCs or a T cell subset sorted from them (not recorded which). The rearrangement uses TRBV23-1 and TRBJ2-7; D may be TRBD1 (6 bases). TRBV23-1 is noted as an ORF with a role that remains uncertain. Written as DNA, the CDR3 is TGCGCCAGCAGTCCAGAGCGGACAAGGGGGTTAGACGAGCAGTACTTC. This encodes CASSPERTRGLDEQYF.